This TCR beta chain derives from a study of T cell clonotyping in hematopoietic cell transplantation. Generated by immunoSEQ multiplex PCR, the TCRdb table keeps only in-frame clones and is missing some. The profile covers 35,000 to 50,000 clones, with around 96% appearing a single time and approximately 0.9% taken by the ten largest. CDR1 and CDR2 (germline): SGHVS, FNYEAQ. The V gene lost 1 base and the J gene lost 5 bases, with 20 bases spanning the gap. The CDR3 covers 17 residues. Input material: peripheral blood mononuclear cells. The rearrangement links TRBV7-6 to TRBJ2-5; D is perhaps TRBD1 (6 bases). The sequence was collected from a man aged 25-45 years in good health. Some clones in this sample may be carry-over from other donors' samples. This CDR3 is CASSLDIRTAKRETQYF. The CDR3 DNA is TGTGCCAGCAGCTTAGACATTCGGACAGCAAAAAGGGAGACCCAGTACTTC.